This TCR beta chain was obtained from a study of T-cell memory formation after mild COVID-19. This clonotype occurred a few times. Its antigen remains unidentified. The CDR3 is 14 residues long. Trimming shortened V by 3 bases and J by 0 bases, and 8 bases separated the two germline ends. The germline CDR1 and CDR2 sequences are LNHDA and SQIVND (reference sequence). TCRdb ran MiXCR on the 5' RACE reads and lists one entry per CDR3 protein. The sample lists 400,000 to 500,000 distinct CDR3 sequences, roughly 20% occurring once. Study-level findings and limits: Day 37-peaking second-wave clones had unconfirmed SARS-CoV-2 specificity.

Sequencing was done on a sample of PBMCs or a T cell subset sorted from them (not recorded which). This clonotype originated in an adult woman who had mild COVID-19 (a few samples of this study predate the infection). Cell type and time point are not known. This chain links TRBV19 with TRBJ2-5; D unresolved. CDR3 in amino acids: CASSIRPNQETQYF. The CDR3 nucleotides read TGTGCCAGTAGTATTCGGCCGAACCAAGAGACCCAGTACTTC.